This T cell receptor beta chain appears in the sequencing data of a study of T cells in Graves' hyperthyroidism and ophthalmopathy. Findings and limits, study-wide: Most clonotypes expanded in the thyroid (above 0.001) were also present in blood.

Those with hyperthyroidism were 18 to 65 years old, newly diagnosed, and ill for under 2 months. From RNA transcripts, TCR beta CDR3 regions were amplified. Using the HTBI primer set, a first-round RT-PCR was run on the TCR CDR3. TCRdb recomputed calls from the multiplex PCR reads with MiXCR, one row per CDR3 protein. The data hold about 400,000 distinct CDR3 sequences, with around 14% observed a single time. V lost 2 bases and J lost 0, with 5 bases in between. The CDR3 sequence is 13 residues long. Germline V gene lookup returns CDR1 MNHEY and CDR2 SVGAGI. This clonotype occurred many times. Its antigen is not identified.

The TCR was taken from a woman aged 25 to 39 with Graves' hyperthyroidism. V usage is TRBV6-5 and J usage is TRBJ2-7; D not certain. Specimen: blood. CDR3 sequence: CASSYGNSYEQYF. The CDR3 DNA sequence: TGTGCCAGCAGTTACGGGAACTCCTACGAGCAGTACTTC.